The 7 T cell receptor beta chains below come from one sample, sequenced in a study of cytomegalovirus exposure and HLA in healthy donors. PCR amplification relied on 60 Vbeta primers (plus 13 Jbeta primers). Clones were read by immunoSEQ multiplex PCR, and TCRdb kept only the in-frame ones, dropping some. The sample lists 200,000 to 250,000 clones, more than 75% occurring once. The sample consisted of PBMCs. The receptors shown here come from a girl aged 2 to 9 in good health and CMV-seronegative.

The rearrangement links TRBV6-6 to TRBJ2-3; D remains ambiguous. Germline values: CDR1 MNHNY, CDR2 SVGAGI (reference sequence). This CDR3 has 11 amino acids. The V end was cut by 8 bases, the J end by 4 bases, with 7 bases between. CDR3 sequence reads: CASYFPDTQYF. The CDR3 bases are TGTGCCAGCTATTTCCCAGATACGCAGTATTTT.

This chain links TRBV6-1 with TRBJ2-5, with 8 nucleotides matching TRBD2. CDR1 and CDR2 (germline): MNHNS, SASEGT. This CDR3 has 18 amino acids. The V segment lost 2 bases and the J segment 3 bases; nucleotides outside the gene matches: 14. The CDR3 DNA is TGTGCCAGCAGTGAAAGGCTGGCGGGGGGCCCGGTGAAAGAGACCCAGTACTTC. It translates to CASSERLAGGPVKETQYF.

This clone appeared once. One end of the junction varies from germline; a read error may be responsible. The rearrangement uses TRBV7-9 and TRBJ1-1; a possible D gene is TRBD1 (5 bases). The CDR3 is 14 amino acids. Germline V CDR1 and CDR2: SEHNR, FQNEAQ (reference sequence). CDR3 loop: CSSSLLGGGTEAFF. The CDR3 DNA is TGTTCCAGCAGCTTACTGGGGGGGGGCACTGAAGCTTTCTTT.

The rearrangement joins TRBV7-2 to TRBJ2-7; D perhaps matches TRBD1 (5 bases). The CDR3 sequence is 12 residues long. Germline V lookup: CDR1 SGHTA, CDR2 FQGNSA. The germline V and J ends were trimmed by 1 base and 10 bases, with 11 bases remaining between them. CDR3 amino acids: CASSLGVGLQYF. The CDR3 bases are TGTGCCAGCAGCTTAGGAGTGGGGCTTCAGTACTTC. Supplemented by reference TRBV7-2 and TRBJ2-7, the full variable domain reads GAGVSQSPSNKVTEKGKDVELRCDPISGHTALYWYRQSLGQGLEFLIYFQGNSAPDKSGLPSDRFSAERTGGSVSTLTIQRTQQEDSAVYLCASSLGVGLQYFGPGTRLTVT.

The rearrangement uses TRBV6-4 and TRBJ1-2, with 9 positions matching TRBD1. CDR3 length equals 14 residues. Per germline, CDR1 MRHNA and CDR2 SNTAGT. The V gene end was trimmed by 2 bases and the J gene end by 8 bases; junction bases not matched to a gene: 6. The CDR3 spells CASSDGTGLGGYTF. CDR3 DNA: TGTGCCAGCAGTGACGGGACAGGGCTGGGGGGCTACACCTTC.

The CDR3 region is CASSIQVNTEAFF. The CDR3 bases are TGCGCCAGCAGCATACAGGTGAACACTGAAGCTTTCTTT. The V call is TRBV5-1, the J call TRBJ1-1; weak D call: TRBD1 (5 bases). The CDR3 totals 13 residues. The germline gives CDR1 SGHRS, CDR2 YFSETQ. Between the trimmed V and J ends, which lost 4 bases and 0 bases, there was a span of 7 bases.

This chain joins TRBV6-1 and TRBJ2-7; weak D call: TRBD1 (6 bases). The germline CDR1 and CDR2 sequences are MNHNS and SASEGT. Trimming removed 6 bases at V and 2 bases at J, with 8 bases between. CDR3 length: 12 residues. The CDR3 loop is CASRGQTYEQYF. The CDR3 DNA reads TGTGCCAGCAGAGGACAGACCTACGAGCAGTACTTC.